Presented here are 10 T cell receptor beta chains from one specimen sequenced in a study of blood T cell repertoires in COVID-19. The method was immunoSEQ multiplex PCR; TCRdb's version includes in-frame clones alone and lacks a portion of them. Among about 270,000 clones, roughly 84% were seen once, and the ten largest hold about 3%. The sample taken for sequencing was peripheral blood. These receptors originate from a woman aged 18-29 years with acute or convalescent COVID-19.

CDR3 region: CASSPLPGTDTQYF. CDR3 sequence (DNA): TGTGCCAGCAGCCCCCTCCCCGGCACAGATACGCAGTATTTT. This sequence joins TRBV3-1 (or the pseudogene TRBV3-2) and TRBJ2-3, with D unresolved. The CDR3 is made up of 14 amino acids. The germline V gene encodes CDR1 LGHDT and CDR2 YNNKEL (reference sequence). V lost 4 bases and J 1 base, leaving 9 bases between the germline ends.

The chain combines TRBV6-7 with TRBJ2-1; D possibly corresponds to TRBD1 (6 bases). TRBV6-7 is labeled an ORF, and its function is uncertain. Trimming cost V 2 bases and J 2 bases, with 16 bases left between them. The CDR3 is made up of 17 amino acids. The CDR3 protein is CASSYPPGTRTYNEQFF. In DNA form, the CDR3 reads TGTGCCAGCAGTTACCCCCCAGGGACACGAACCTACAATGAGCAGTTCTTC.

The V and J genes are TRBV4-2 and TRBJ2-5; weak D call: TRBD2 (6 bases). Trimming removed 4 bases at V and 2 bases at J, with 17 bases between. CDR1 LGHNA and CDR2 YNFKEQ come from the germline V gene. The CDR3 runs 16 residues. CDR3 protein: CASSRGLATPQETQYF. CDR3 bases: TGTGCCAGCAGCCGAGGTCTAGCGACTCCACAAGAGACCCAGTACTTC.

The chain has TRBV9 and TRBJ2-2, with D possibly TRBD2 on 7 matching bases. The CDR3 is 16 residues long. The V end lost 0 bases, the J end lost 3 bases, and 12 bases lay between the germline ends. Germline CDR1 is SGDLS and CDR2 is YYNGEE. CDR3 sequence: CASSVGGGRDTGELFF. The DNA of the CDR3 is TGTGCCAGCAGCGTAGGAGGGGGGAGGGACACCGGGGAGCTGTTTTTT.

The J gene is TRBJ1-4, the V gene TRBV4-3; D is possibly TRBD1 (5 bases). The V gene's germline CDR1 is LGHNA and CDR2 YSLEER. The V end lost 0 bases, the J end lost 12 bases, and 14 bases lay between the germline ends. The CDR3 runs 14 residues. The CDR3 is CASSQEGGIVELFF. DNA of the CDR3: TGCGCCAGCAGCCAAGAGGGGGGGATCGTGGAACTGTTTTTT.

The V call is TRBV25-1, the J call TRBJ1-2; tentative D call: TRBD1 (6 bases). CDR3 size: 16 residues. Deletions cut 7 bases from V and 6 bases from J, with 24 bases between. The V gene's germline CDR1 is MGHDK and CDR2 SYGVNS. This CDR3 is CASKGPSGHGRHGYTF. Here the CDR3 DNA reads TGTGCCAGCAAAGGTCCCTCGGGACACGGTAGGCATGGCTACACCTTC.

The rearrangement joins TRBV28 to TRBJ1-1; D perhaps matches TRBD1 (5 bases). Trimming shortened V by 8 bases and J by 2 bases, and 18 bases separated the two germline ends. CDR3 length: 15 residues. Germline CDR1 reads MDHEN; CDR2 reads SYDVKM. The CDR3 nucleotides read TGTGCCAGCTGGGGCCTTATGCCTACCAACACTGAAGCTTTCTTT. It encodes CASWGLMPTNTEAFF.

The chain recombines TRBV7-2 with TRBJ1-4; 10 positions agree with TRBD1. This CDR3 contains 14 residues. The junction had 7 bases not matched to a gene; V was cut back by 4 bases and J by 11 bases. Germline-derived CDR1 and CDR2 are SGHTA and FQGNSA. Written as DNA, the CDR3 is TGTGCCAGCAGCTCGGGACAGGGGATAGGGAAACTGTTTTTT. Amino acids: CASSSGQGIGKLFF.

The chain recombines TRBV6-2 or TRBV6-3 with TRBJ1-5; 9 positions match TRBD1. CDR1 and CDR2 (germline): MNHEY, SVGEGT. The trim removed 4 bases at V and 6 bases at J, leaving 7 bases unmatched. The CDR3 is 15 residues long. The CDR3 nucleotides are TGTGCCAGCAGTTGGGGGTCACAGGGGGCTCAGCCCCAGCATTTT. Its translation: CASSWGSQGAQPQHF.

J is TRBJ1-5 and V is TRBV27, with D possibly matching TRBD1 (5 bases). This CDR3 comprises 14 residues. From germline, CDR1 is MNHEY and CDR2 SMNVEV (reference sequence). The V end was cut by 5 bases, the J end by 3 bases, with 11 bases between. The CDR3 region has the DNA TGTGCCAGCAGTCCCGACAGAAACAATCAGCCCCAGCATTTT. This sequence encodes CASSPDRNNQPQHF.